This entry features one T cell receptor beta chain sequence. Its target is not known. The sample originates from a study of CD8 T cells in ankylosing spondylitis. Findings and caveats of the study: Made up of 7 to 9 highly homologous variants, a TCR beta motif appeared characteristic of ankylosing spondylitis blood. A subset of motif variants has previously been described in the synovial fluid and blood of reactive arthritis. According to the report, clones linked to the disease were significantly enriched in matched synovial fluid samples taken from ankylosing spondylitis patients. CD8+ disease-linked clones were present at relatively low frequencies in blood.

Library preparation for TCR beta used quantitative 5'-RACE with molecular barcodes. One entry per CDR3 protein, called by TCRdb with MiXCR from the 5' RACE reads. The data contain roughly 450,000 distinct CDR3 sequences, roughly a quarter of them seen just once; the ten biggest clones take up roughly 0.8%. The sequenced sample consisted of blood, either unsorted or a sorted T cell fraction (not recorded which). This receptor was identified in a male donor with ankylosing spondylitis.

CDR3 region: CASSSQGVEQYV. In DNA, the CDR3 is TGTGCCAGCAGCTCACAGGGTGTCGAGCAGTACGTC. The chain joins TRBV7-9 to TRBJ2-7, with TRBD1 as a possible D gene (6 bases). The CDR3 is 12 amino acids. Trimming removed 4 bases from V and 6 bases from J, with 10 bases in between. The germline V gene has CDR1 SEHNR and CDR2 FQNEAQ (reference sequence).